The 31 T cell receptor beta chains listed next were all sequenced from one sample in a study of blood T cell repertoires in COVID-19. This table comes from immunoSEQ multiplex PCR, and its TCRdb copy is limited to in-frame clones, with some not included. This sample has about 95,000 clones, with 80% to 90% found just once. The sample taken for sequencing was peripheral blood. The receptors come from a human donor in a cohort sampled during active COVID-19.

The rearrangement joins TRBV11-3 to TRBJ2-7, with D maybe TRBD1 (5 bases). There are 14 residues in the CDR3. Trimming left V 5 bases short and J 5 bases short, with 16 bases between. CDR1 SGHNT and CDR2 YENEEA come from the germline V gene. This chain's CDR3 is CASSPKWGWHEQYF. The DNA for the CDR3 is TGTGCCAGCAGCCCAAAGTGGGGCTGGCACGAGCAGTACTTC.

With regard to this clone: Other DNA sequences in this sample translate to the same CDR3. V is TRBV6-5 and J is TRBJ2-7, with D maybe TRBD1 (5 bases). CDR1 is MNHEY, CDR2 SVGAGI, per germline. This CDR3 has 15 amino acids. V lost 7 bases and J 4 bases, leaving 20 bases between the germline ends. The CDR3 spells CASTEFTGTLYEQYF. The CDR3 DNA follows: TGTGCCAGCACCGAGTTCACAGGAACGCTTTACGAGCAGTACTTC.

This clone showed up just once. CDR3 in amino acids: CASSFDPGGNTEAFF. The CDR3 DNA reads TGTGCCAGCAGCTTCGACCCCGGGGGGAACACTGAAGCTTTCTTT. The V call is TRBV7-6, the J call TRBJ1-1; TRBD1 is a possible D gene (5 bases). CDR1 is SGHVS and CDR2 is FNYEAQ in the germline V gene. This CDR3 has 15 amino acids. V lost 3 bases, J lost 1 base, and 12 bases lay in between.

The chain has TRBV6-5 and TRBJ2-1, with 8 nucleotides matching TRBD1. The CDR3 has 15 amino acids. V gave up 6 bases and J gave up 3 bases; unmatched junction bases: 7. Germline CDR1 and CDR2: MNHEY and SVGAGI. The CDR3 region has the DNA TGTGCCAGCAGCAAAACGACAGGGGACTACAATGAGCAGTTCTTC. Translation: CASSKTTGDYNEQFF.

The chain joins TRBV7-9 to TRBJ2-1; TRBD2 matches at 12 bases. The CDR3 loop spans 18 amino acids. V was clipped by 5 bases and J by 8 bases; unmatched bases: 16. CDR1 and CDR2 from the germline V gene are SEHNR and FQNEAQ (reference sequence). DNA of the CDR3: TGTGCCAGCAGCCCGTGGGTGGCTAGCGGGGGGGCTAGCGATGAGCAGTTCTTC. Translated, it gives CASSPWVASGGASDEQFF.

V is TRBV6-5 and J is TRBJ1-1, with D unclear. Germline lookup yields CDR1 MNHEY and CDR2 SVGAGI. The CDR3 is 15 residues long. V gave up 8 bases and J gave up 0 bases, with 16 bases separating them. The CDR3 is CASDILLGMNTEAFF. The CDR3 DNA reads TGTGCCAGCGACATTCTACTGGGTATGAACACTGAAGCTTTCTTT.

The chain has TRBV7-2 and TRBJ1-5, with D perhaps matching TRBD1 (6 bases). CDR1 SGHTA and CDR2 FQGNSA come from the germline V gene. Trimming took off 4 bases at V and 3 bases at J, with 19 bases between the two ends. This CDR3 comprises 17 residues. The CDR3 DNA reads as TGTGCCAGCAGCTCGAGGGGGAACAGTGCTGTCAATCAGCCCCAGCATTTT. Amino acid sequence: CASSSRGNSAVNQPQHF.

CDR3 in amino acids: CASSRCPRQIPYEQYF. The CDR3 DNA reads as TGTGCCAGCAGCCGATGCCCCCGACAGATTCCCTACGAGCAGTACTTC. V and J are TRBV21-1 and TRBJ2-7; the DNA was not compared with TRBD1, the D call given in the table. TRBV21-1 is a listed pseudogene. The CDR3 is made up of 16 amino acids.

In nucleotides, the CDR3 is TGTGCCAGCAGTTACTCGAGAGAGACCCAGTACTTC. Translating it yields CASSYSRETQYF. The J gene is TRBJ2-5, the V gene TRBV6-6; no clear D gene. Germline CDR1 and CDR2: MNHNY and SVGAGI (reference sequence). Trimming cost V 0 bases and J 4 bases, with 3 bases left between them. The CDR3 contains 12 residues.

This clone has a handful of counts. The chain joins TRBV10-3 to TRBJ1-5, with D uncertain. The germline gives CDR1 ENHRY, CDR2 SYGVKD. V lost 2 bases and J lost 2, with 13 bases in between. The CDR3 totals 16 residues. CDR3 bases: TGTGCCATCAGTGAGGGGCCCGGAGGTGGCAATCAGCCCCAGCATTTT. Translation: CAISEGPGGGNQPQHF.

This chain joins TRBV16 and TRBJ1-1; 7 nucleotides agree with TRBD1. V shed 5 bases, J shed 2 bases, and the junction held 5 bases outside the gene matches. The CDR3 loop spans 14 amino acids. Germline V lookup: CDR1 KGHSY, CDR2 FQNENV. CDR3 residues: CASSTRQGNTEAFF. CDR3 in DNA: TGTGCCAGCAGCACCCGACAGGGAAACACTGAAGCTTTCTTT.

J is TRBJ1-2 and V is TRBV27; 12 nucleotides line up with TRBD1. After removal of 5 bases from V and 7 bases from J, the junction contained 8 bases not matched to a gene. Per the germline V gene, CDR1 is MNHEY and CDR2 is SMNVEV (reference sequence). The CDR3 totals 15 residues. The CDR3 sequence: CASSQRDRGRSGYTF. The CDR3 coding sequence is TGTGCCAGCAGTCAGCGGGACAGGGGGCGGAGTGGCTACACCTTC.

The CDR3 nucleotides are TGTGCCAGCAGCGTTGACTCCGGGAGTAACTATGGCTACACCTTC. This encodes CASSVDSGSNYGYTF. V usage is TRBV9 and J usage is TRBJ1-2; D not certain. This CDR3 has 15 amino acids. The V end lost 2 bases, the J end lost 1 base, and 12 bases lay between the germline ends. Germline V lookup: CDR1 SGDLS, CDR2 YYNGEE.

J is TRBJ2-3 and V is TRBV29-1; 7 nucleotides align to TRBD1. V lost 1 base, J lost 0 bases, and 13 bases stayed unmatched. Per germline, CDR1 SQVTM and CDR2 ANQGSEA. The CDR3 extends over 18 amino acids. The CDR3 sequence: CSVEVNPGQRLSTDTQYF. The CDR3 DNA reads TGCAGCGTTGAAGTTAACCCGGGACAGCGACTTAGCACAGATACGCAGTATTTT.

This chain uses TRBV2 with TRBJ2-1; TRBD2 aligns across 15 bases. Per the germline V gene, CDR1 is SNHLY and CDR2 is FYNNEI. V lost 6 bases to trimming and J lost 7 bases; unmatched junction nucleotides: 7. The CDR3 covers 16 residues. CDR3 in amino acids: CASSPGLAGGLNEQFF. The CDR3 nucleotides read TGTGCCAGCAGCCCAGGACTAGCGGGGGGGCTTAATGAGCAGTTCTTC.

The CDR3 bases are TGTGCCAGCTCCCACACTCCCAGGGGCGGGAGTAATGAAAAACTGTTTTTT. It specifies CASSHTPRGGSNEKLFF. The rearrangement joins TRBV18 to TRBJ1-4; a weak D match, TRBD1 (6 bases). The germline V gene encodes CDR1 KGHSH and CDR2 LQKENI. Trimming cost V 6 bases and J 4 bases, with 21 bases left between them. The CDR3 spans 17 residues.

With respect to this clone: Different DNA sequences within this sample yield the same CDR3. This chain connects TRBV6-5 to TRBJ1-1; no clear D gene. This CDR3 has 14 residues. With 6 bases removed from V and 4 bases from J, the gap between germline ends came to 15 bases. Germline CDR1 and CDR2: MNHEY and SVGAGI. This CDR3 is CASSTRSSATEAFF. The CDR3 DNA reads as TGTGCCAGCAGCACGCGGAGCTCAGCCACTGAAGCTTTCTTT.

The V call is TRBV5-1, the J call TRBJ1-2, with D maybe TRBD1 (5 bases). V lost 5 bases and J lost 5, with 16 bases in between. Germline loops: CDR1 SGHRS, CDR2 YFSETQ. There are 14 residues in the CDR3. CDR3 residues: CASRSLGEGYGYTF. The DNA of the CDR3 is TGCGCCAGCAGATCATTAGGGGAGGGGTATGGCTACACCTTC. Together with reference TRBV5-1 and TRBJ1-2, the CDR3 gives the full variable domain: KAGVTQTPRYLIKTRGQQVTLSCSPISGHRSVSWYQQTPGQGLQFLFEYFSETQRNKGNFPGRFSGRQFSNSRSEMNVSTLELGDSALYLCASRSLGEGYGYTFGSGTRLTVV.

This chain links TRBV30 with TRBJ1-4; 7 bases line up with TRBD1. The V segment lost 7 bases and the J segment 3 bases; nucleotides outside the gene matches: 5. Germline V CDR1 and CDR2: GTSNPN, SVGIG (reference sequence). The CDR3 spans 13 residues. CDR3 amino acids: CASRQGANEKLFF. In DNA form, the CDR3 reads TGTGCCTCCCGACAGGGAGCTAATGAAAAACTGTTTTTT.

This chain uses TRBV3-1 (or the pseudogene TRBV3-2) with TRBJ2-5; the D gene is possibly TRBD1 (6 bases). Trimming shortened V by 5 bases and J by 5 bases, and 12 bases separated the two germline ends. Germline loops: CDR1 LGHDT, CDR2 YNNKEL (reference sequence). This CDR3 region has 13 residues. The CDR3 DNA sequence: TGTGCCAGCAGCGAGGGGGTCCAGGAGACCCAGTACTTC. Translated, it gives CASSEGVQETQYF.

The chain carries TRBV12-5 and TRBJ2-7, with TRBD2 identical over 8 bases. The germline V gene encodes CDR1 LGHNT and CDR2 FRNRAP. The CDR3 totals 15 residues. V was clipped by 7 bases and J by 0 bases; unmatched bases: 8. The CDR3 reads CASALPLAGSYEQYF. The CDR3 DNA follows: TGTGCTAGTGCCCTCCCGCTAGCGGGCTCCTACGAGCAGTACTTC. The full variable domain, with the rest looked up from reference TRBV12-5 and TRBJ2-7, is DARVTQTPRHKVTEMGQEVTMRCQPILGHNTVFWYRQTMMQGLELLAYFRNRAPLDDSGMPKDRFSAEMPDATLATLKIQPSEPRDSAVYFCASALPLAGSYEQYFGPGTRLTVT.

For the CDR3, the DNA is TGTGCCAGCAGCCAAGTATTTAGTAGCAATCAGCCCCAGCATTTT. Residues: CASSQVFSSNQPQHF. The J gene is TRBJ1-5, the V gene TRBV3-1 (or the pseudogene TRBV3-2); no clear D. Germline assignment: CDR1 LGHDT and CDR2 YNNKEL (reference sequence). CDR3 length equals 15 residues. Trimming removed 1 base from V and 0 bases from J, with 7 bases in between.

The CDR3 region is CASSQTGVGGGYTF. The CDR3 DNA sequence: TGTGCCAGCAGTCAAACAGGGGTAGGAGGTGGCTACACCTTC. This rearrangement joins TRBV28 to TRBJ1-2; TRBD1 matches 7 bases. Trimming cost V 5 bases and J 7 bases; bases outside gene matches: 10. The CDR3 contains 14 residues. Looked up from germline, CDR1 is MDHEN and CDR2 is SYDVKM.

V usage is TRBV6-5 and J usage is TRBJ2-5, with 9 bases identical to TRBD2. V was clipped by 6 bases and J by 7 bases; unmatched bases: 9. CDR1 is MNHEY, CDR2 SVGAGI, per germline. The CDR3 covers 14 residues. CDR3 sequence reads: CASSAGTSLATQYF. CDR3 DNA: TGTGCCAGCAGCGCCGGGACTAGCTTAGCGACCCAGTACTTC.

The rearrangement joins TRBV4-1 to TRBJ2-2; D is possibly TRBD1 (5 bases). Trimming left V 1 base short and J 8 bases short, with 5 bases between. The CDR3 is made up of 12 amino acids. Per germline, CDR1 MGHRA and CDR2 YSYEKL. The CDR3 reads CASSQGTGELFF. CDR3 bases: TGCGCCAGCAGCCAAGGGACAGGGGAGCTGTTTTTT.

The chain links TRBV9 to TRBJ1-6; D is perhaps TRBD1 (6 bases). V shed 6 bases and J shed 6 bases, with 19 bases lying between them. The CDR3 is 16 amino acids. The germline V gene has CDR1 SGDLS and CDR2 YYNGEE. The DNA for the CDR3 is TGTGCCAGCACGGTAGGAGTGGACAGTTTTAATTCACCCCTCCACTTT. This encodes CASTVGVDSFNSPLHF.

The DNA for the CDR3 is TGTGCCAGCAGTGAAGCTTGGGACAGGCTACTTCCCCAGCATTTT. Its translation: CASSEAWDRLLPQHF. This rearrangement joins TRBV6-1 to TRBJ1-5; 8 nucleotides align to TRBD1. Germline CDR1 is MNHNS and CDR2 is SASEGT. The CDR3 loop spans 15 amino acids. The ends lost 0 bases at V and 10 bases at J; junction bases unmatched: 8.

V usage is TRBV3-1 (or the pseudogene TRBV3-2) and J usage is TRBJ2-2; D possibly corresponds to TRBD2 (6 bases). Germline CDR1 and CDR2: LGHDT and YNNKEL (reference sequence). The V end was cut by 1 base, the J end by 7 bases, with 10 bases between. The CDR3 is made up of 14 amino acids. CDR3 nucleotide sequence: TGTGCCAGCAGCCAAGGGGGGACTGGCGGGGAGCTGTTTTTT. Translated: CASSQGGTGGELFF.

This clone was picked up a small number of times. CDR3 amino acids: CASSLVNNYGYTF. CDR3 coding DNA: TGTGCCAGCAGCTTAGTCAATAACTATGGCTACACCTTC. J is TRBJ1-2 and V is TRBV7-9; D is ambiguous. Per the germline V gene, CDR1 is SEHNR and CDR2 is FQNEAQ (reference sequence). V was pared by 1 base and J by 1 base, with 4 bases between. The CDR3 runs to 13 residues.

The V call is TRBV6-5, the J call TRBJ1-6, with 7 bases matching TRBD1. CDR1 MNHEY and CDR2 SVGAGI come from the germline V gene. This CDR3 is built from 14 residues. Trimming took 5 bases from V and 3 from J; bases not matched to a gene: 1. The CDR3, as DNA: TGTGCCAGCAGTCGACAGGGCTATAATTCACCCCTCCACTTT. Its translation: CASSRQGYNSPLHF.

The genes are TRBV19 and TRBJ2-5; weak D call: TRBD1 (5 bases). The ends were cut back, 3 bases at V and 4 bases at J, with 9 bases in the middle. Germline CDR1 LNHDA, CDR2 SQIVND (reference sequence). CDR3 length: 13 amino acids. The CDR3 here is CASSMGRAETQYF. As DNA, the CDR3 is TGTGCCAGTAGTATGGGCAGGGCAGAGACCCAGTACTTC.